The 17 T cell receptor beta chains below all came from one sample that was sequenced in a study of blood T cell repertoires in COVID-19. Data came from immunoSEQ multiplex PCR; TCRdb stores just in-frame clones and leaves some out. In the table there are approximately 300,000 clones, just under 90% of which are singletons. Sequenced sample: peripheral blood. The origin of the receptors is a middle-aged woman with acute or convalescent COVID-19.

This clone appeared a single time. V is TRBV10-2 and J is TRBJ2-4; 7 bases line up with TRBD2. Germline values: CDR1 WSHSY, CDR2 SAAADI. CDR3 length: 11 amino acids. The V gene end was trimmed by 8 bases and the J gene end by 8 bases; junction bases not matched to a gene: 3. The CDR3 DNA sequence: TGCGCCAGCGCGGGGGACCACATTCAGTACTTC. It yields the protein CASAGDHIQYF.

The V gene is TRBV10-3, the J gene TRBJ2-3; 10 bases are a match to TRBD2. J was trimmed by 4 bases and V by 0 bases; bases with no gene match: 4. Germline-derived CDR1 and CDR2 are ENHRY and SYGVKD. The CDR3 runs to 16 residues. The CDR3 DNA reads TGTGCCATCAGTGAGTCGATAGCGGGGGGCTCAGATACGCAGTATTTT. It specifies CAISESIAGGSDTQYF.

The chain couples TRBV5-1 to TRBJ1-2; no clear D gene. Germline assignment: CDR1 SGHRS and CDR2 YFSETQ. The CDR3 has 15 amino acids. V gave up 4 bases and J gave up 1 base, with 14 bases separating them. CDR3 amino acids: CASSLPEGSNYGYTF. CDR3 DNA sequence: TGCGCCAGCAGCCTTCCCGAGGGCAGTAACTATGGCTACACCTTC.

This clone has a single count. The chain uses TRBV19 and TRBJ1-1, with TRBD1 matching over 9 bases. The CDR3 extends over 20 amino acids. The germline gives CDR1 LNHDA, CDR2 SQIVND (reference sequence). The J segment lost 1 base and the V segment lost 0 bases, leaving 15 bases of the junction unmatched. The CDR3, as DNA: TGTGCCAGTAGTATAGATGGCGCCGGGACAGGGCTTCAGCGGAACACTGAAGCTTTCTTT. It encodes CASSIDGAGTGLQRNTEAFF.

J is TRBJ1-2 and V is TRBV2; D is ambiguous. This CDR3 has 13 residues. V lost 7 bases and J 2 bases, leaving 11 bases between the germline ends. The germline V gene has CDR1 SNHLY and CDR2 FYNNEI. CDR3 DNA sequence: TGTGCCAGCACCGTTCGCGGGAACTATGGCTACACCTTC. It yields the protein CASTVRGNYGYTF.

The chain employs TRBV11-2 and TRBJ1-4; the match to TRBD1 covers 10 bases. J was trimmed by 7 bases and V by 6 bases; bases with no gene match: 8. The CDR3 spans 15 residues. Germline V lookup: CDR1 SGHAT, CDR2 FQNNGV. The CDR3 is CASSYSGTGVEKLFF. The DNA for the CDR3 is TGTGCCAGCAGTTATTCCGGGACAGGGGTTGAAAAACTGTTTTTT.

V usage is TRBV4-1 and J usage is TRBJ2-1; TRBD2 aligns across 14 bases. With 4 bases clipped from V and 4 bases from J, the junction kept 12 bases outside the gene matches. This CDR3 spans 19 amino acids. The germline V gene encodes CDR1 MGHRA and CDR2 YSYEKL. The CDR3 sequence: CASSLKVQGLAGDYNEQFF. CDR3 DNA: TGCGCCAGCAGCCTAAAGGTTCAGGGACTAGCGGGGGATTACAATGAGCAGTTCTTC.

The V and J genes are TRBV4-1 and TRBJ2-5, with 11 bases that match TRBD2. CDR3 length equals 17 residues. Germline V gene lookup returns CDR1 MGHRA and CDR2 YSYEKL. The ends lost 0 bases at V and 3 bases at J; junction bases unmatched: 6. The CDR3 sequence: CASSQDEASGGKETQYF. The CDR3 DNA sequence: TGCGCCAGCAGCCAAGATGAGGCTAGCGGGGGGAAAGAGACCCAGTACTTC.

V gene TRBV29-1 combines with J gene TRBJ1-2, with 7 bases matching TRBD1. This CDR3 spans 15 amino acids. V lost 1 base and J lost 6; bases outside the gene matches: 11. The V gene's germline CDR1 is SQVTM and CDR2 ANQGSEA. CDR3 region: CSVEGWGTGQNGYTF. The CDR3 DNA follows: TGCAGCGTTGAAGGGTGGGGCACGGGACAGAATGGCTACACCTTC.

This clone was counted between two and nine times. This rearrangement joins TRBV9 to TRBJ1-2; the D gene is possibly TRBD1 (6 bases). CDR1 and CDR2 (germline): SGDLS, YYNGEE. The V end lost 3 bases, the J end lost 8 bases, and 26 bases lay between the germline ends. The CDR3 totals 17 residues. CDR3 sequence reads: CASSDSRPTTGTWGYTF. For the CDR3, the DNA is TGTGCCAGCAGCGATAGTCGACCAACCACAGGGACGTGGGGCTACACCTTC. The whole variable domain, remainder taken from reference TRBV9 and TRBJ1-2, is DSGVTQTPKHLITATGQRVTLRCSPRSGDLSVYWYQQSLDQGLQFLIQYYNGEERAKGNILERFSAQQFPDLHSELNLSSLELGDSALYFCASSDSRPTTGTWGYTFGSGTRLTVV.

The rearrangement joins TRBV2 to TRBJ1-2; no firm D call. This CDR3 region has 13 residues. V lost 3 bases and J lost 3, with 8 bases in between. Germline assignment: CDR1 SNHLY and CDR2 FYNNEI. Written as DNA, the CDR3 is TGTGCCAGCAGTGAGAACACATACTATGGCTACACCTTC. As protein: CASSENTYYGYTF. The whole variable domain, filled in from reference TRBV2 and TRBJ1-2, reads EPEVTQTPSHQVTQMGQEVILRCVPISNHLYFYWYRQILGQKVEFLVSFYNNEISEKSEIFDDQFSVERPDGSNFTLKIRSTKLEDSAMYFCASSENTYYGYTFGSGTRLTVV.

The chain carries TRBV11-2 and TRBJ2-1; weak D call: TRBD1 (5 bases). Germline V lookup: CDR1 SGHAT, CDR2 FQNNGV. V dropped 3 bases and J dropped 6 bases, with 9 bases sitting between them. CDR3 length: 13 residues. This chain's CDR3 is CASSFAGFNEQFF. The DNA for the CDR3 is TGTGCCAGCAGCTTCGCAGGGTTCAATGAGCAGTTCTTC.

CDR3 sequence reads: CASSPDRDTGELFF. The CDR3 DNA reads TGCGCCAGCAGCCCTGACAGGGACACCGGGGAGCTGTTTTTT. V and J are TRBV10-2 and TRBJ2-2; 7 bases map to TRBD1. The CDR3 covers 14 residues. V shed 6 bases and J 3 bases; nucleotides not matched to a gene: 4. CDR1 and CDR2 from the germline V gene are WSHSY and SAAADI.

The chain is built from TRBV6-6 and TRBJ1-1; 9 bases line up with TRBD1. The CDR3 sequence is 15 residues long. In germline, CDR1 is MNHNY, CDR2 SVGAGI (reference sequence). The V segment lost 4 bases and the J segment 1 base; nucleotides outside the gene matches: 4. CDR3 in DNA: TGTGCCAGCAGTTTCGCGGGACAGGGGAACACTGAAGCTTTCTTT. Residues: CASSFAGQGNTEAFF.

This clone was observed a few times. The J gene is TRBJ1-1, the V gene TRBV5-1, with D uncertain. The V end lost 7 bases, the J end lost 1 base, and 20 bases lay between the germline ends. CDR1 is SGHRS, CDR2 YFSETQ, per germline. The CDR3 extends over 16 amino acids. The CDR3 protein is CASAAGGRTQNTEAFF. In DNA, the CDR3 is TGCGCCAGCGCGGCAGGAGGACGTACTCAGAACACTGAAGCTTTCTTT. Using reference TRBV5-1 and TRBJ1-1 for the parts outside the CDR3, the full variable domain is KAGVTQTPRYLIKTRGQQVTLSCSPISGHRSVSWYQQTPGQGLQFLFEYFSETQRNKGNFPGRFSGRQFSNSRSEMNVSTLELGDSALYLCASAAGGRTQNTEAFFGQGTRLTVV.

The chain employs TRBV19 and TRBJ2-3, with 13 bases aligning to TRBD2. The CDR3 contains 14 residues. Trimming cost V 7 bases and J 4 bases; bases outside gene matches: 2. From germline, CDR1 is LNHDA and CDR2 SQIVND (reference sequence). CDR3 nucleotides: TGTGCCAGTACACTAGCGGGGGGGCCAGATACGCAGTATTTT. Translation: CASTLAGGPDTQYF.

The J gene is TRBJ2-1, the V gene TRBV6-1; D uncertain. The CDR3 is 16 amino acids. Germline values: CDR1 MNHNS, CDR2 SASEGT. Trimming removed 4 bases from V and 4 bases from J, with 17 bases in between. The CDR3 loop is CASSVYRPAIYNEQFF. DNA for the CDR3: TGTGCCAGCAGTGTCTATCGCCCAGCGATATACAATGAGCAGTTCTTC.